A single sample is the source of the 18 T cell receptor beta chains below, sequenced in a study of T cells in Graves' hyperthyroidism and ophthalmopathy. TCR beta CDR3 regions were amplified from RNA. First-round RT-PCR with HTBI primers amplified the TCR CDR3 region. From the multiplex PCR reads, TCRdb called clonotypes with MiXCR, one entry per CDR3 protein. There are about 350,000 distinct CDR3 sequences in the sample; roughly 15% occur only once, and 30% to 40% lies in the top ten. Material for sequencing was blood. These receptors came from a woman aged 25 to 45 with Graves' hyperthyroidism that later progressed to Graves' ophthalmopathy.

This sequence joins TRBV12-3 or TRBV12-4 and TRBJ2-7; maybe TRBD1 (6 bases). The CDR3 totals 13 residues. Trimming took off 6 bases at V and 7 bases at J, with 16 bases between the two ends. As DNA, the CDR3 is TGTGCCAGCAGCTCGGGACACAGGATGGAGCAGTACTTC. Amino acid sequence: CASSSGHRMEQYF.

The chain uses TRBV10-3 and TRBJ2-5; 16 bases are shared with TRBD2. CDR1 is ENHRY, CDR2 SYGVKD, per germline. With 3 bases clipped from V and 3 bases from J, the junction kept 10 bases outside the gene matches. The CDR3 extends over 19 amino acids. The chain's CDR3 is CAISDQGLAGGRNKETQYF. In nucleotides, the CDR3 is TGTGCCATCAGTGACCAGGGACTAGCGGGAGGGCGTAATAAAGAGACCCAGTACTTC.

In its sample, this clonotype was seen many times. The chain recombines TRBV10-1 with TRBJ2-3, with TRBD2 identical over 9 bases. The CDR3 consists of 15 residues. Germline CDR1 and CDR2: WNHNN and SYGVQD (reference sequence). V was clipped by 3 bases and J by 4 bases; unmatched bases: 5. The CDR3 reads CASSDLAGTADTQYF. CDR3 nucleotides: TGCGCCAGCAGTGATCTAGCGGGGACAGCAGATACGCAGTATTTT.

This clonotype turned up a few times. The CDR3 region is CASSFEHRDRGFYEQYF. Written as DNA, the CDR3 is TGTGCCAGCAGCTTTGAACACCGGGACAGGGGTTTTTACGAGCAGTACTTC. The V and J genes are TRBV7-9 and TRBJ2-7; 10 nucleotides line up with TRBD1. The CDR3 length is 17 residues. Per the germline V gene, CDR1 is SEHNR and CDR2 is FQNEAQ (reference sequence). The V segment lost 3 bases and the J segment 4 bases; nucleotides outside the gene matches: 12.

This clonotype was observed at least ten times. This chain uses TRBV27 with TRBJ1-5; D unresolved. Trimming took off 2 bases at V and 7 bases at J, with 12 bases between the two ends. The CDR3 runs to 14 residues. Germline V lookup: CDR1 MNHEY, CDR2 SMNVEV (reference sequence). CDR3: CASSLRGSVQPQHF. The CDR3 nucleotides are TGTGCCAGCAGTTTACGGGGTTCAGTCCAGCCCCAGCATTTT.

Many counts were recorded for this clonotype. The V and J genes are TRBV20-1 and TRBJ2-7, with D perhaps matching TRBD1 (6 bases). CDR1 is DFQATT and CDR2 is SNEGSKA in the germline V gene (reference sequence). CDR3 length equals 14 residues. Trimming cost V 0 bases and J 3 bases, with 12 bases left between them. The CDR3 region has the DNA TGCAGTGCTAGAGAACAGGGATCGGACTACGAGCAGTACTTC. The encoded protein is CSAREQGSDYEQYF.

The table lists this clonotype with many counts. The chain combines TRBV3-1 with TRBJ2-7; the D is unclear. Trimming stripped 0 bases from V and 4 bases from J, with 4 bases between. Germline lookup yields CDR1 LGHDT and CDR2 YNNKEL (reference sequence). The CDR3 runs 12 residues. CDR3 sequence reads: CASSQEGYEQYF. The CDR3 coding sequence is TGTGCCAGCAGCCAAGAAGGTTACGAGCAGTACTTC.

This clonotype was counted between two and nine times. The rearrangement uses TRBV28 and TRBJ1-5; D not resolved. The germline V gene encodes CDR1 MDHEN and CDR2 SYDVKM. The CDR3 contains 15 residues. V was clipped by 5 bases and J by 8 bases, with 19 bases between them. CDR3 residues: CASSTLPDPAKPQHF. The CDR3 nucleotides are TGTGCCAGCAGTACACTGCCGGACCCTGCGAAGCCCCAGCATTTT.

This clonotype was counted many times. The chain uses TRBV13 and TRBJ2-1; TRBD2 might be the D (5 bases). Trimming cost V 6 bases and J 10 bases, with 22 bases left between them. The germline CDR1 and CDR2 sequences are PRHDT and FYEKMQ (reference sequence). This CDR3 has 15 amino acids. The CDR3 nucleotides read TGTGCCAGCAGACCGGGATTTAGCCAAACGGGAGAGCAGTTCTTC. It encodes CASRPGFSQTGEQFF.

This clonotype was seen repeatedly, ten times or more. The rearrangement joins TRBV6-1 to TRBJ2-7, with TRBD1 identical over 7 bases. Germline V gene sequence: CDR1 MNHNS, CDR2 SASEGT. V lost 5 bases, J lost 2 bases, and 12 bases stayed unmatched. The CDR3 runs to 16 residues. CDR3 DNA sequence: TGTGCCAGCAGTTTAATCCGGGACAGATTACCCTACGAGCAGTACTTC. Its translation: CASSLIRDRLPYEQYF.

This clonotype has just a few counts. The CDR3 loop is CASSPQPRTGGFWYGYTF. The CDR3 DNA follows: TGTGCCAGCTCACCACAACCGAGGACAGGGGGATTTTGGTATGGCTACACCTTC. This rearrangement joins TRBV7-9 to TRBJ1-2, with 10 positions matching TRBD1. CDR1 SEHNR and CDR2 FQNEAQ come from the germline V gene (reference sequence). The CDR3 is made up of 18 amino acids. The V gene end was trimmed by 8 bases and the J gene end by 5 bases; junction bases not matched to a gene: 20.

The J gene is TRBJ2-1, the V gene TRBV14; 9 bases are a match to TRBD2. J lost 6 bases, V lost 8 bases, and 8 bases had no gene match. Germline CDR1 is SGHDN and CDR2 is FVKESK. This CDR3 comprises 14 residues. The CDR3, as DNA: TGTGCCAGCCGACCGGGACTAGCCCCCAATGAGCAGTTCTTC. It is translated as CASRPGLAPNEQFF.

This clonotype was picked up many times. V is TRBV19 and J is TRBJ2-1; TRBD2 aligns across 8 bases. Losses at the gene ends were 5 bases for V and 6 bases for J; bases not matched to a gene: 9. The CDR3 has 15 residues. Germline assignment: CDR1 LNHDA and CDR2 SQIVND (reference sequence). The CDR3 reads CASSAPGLVSNEQFF. CDR3 nucleotide sequence: TGTGCCAGTAGTGCACCGGGACTAGTCAGCAATGAGCAGTTCTTC.

In its sample, this clonotype was seen many times. The chain couples TRBV2 to TRBJ1-5; D not resolved. V lost 0 bases, J lost 0 bases, and 15 bases lay in between. From germline, CDR1 is SNHLY and CDR2 FYNNEI. The CDR3 length is 18 residues. CDR3 residues: CASSEAGRAGLSNQPQHF. The CDR3 DNA reads as TGTGCCAGCAGTGAAGCGGGTAGGGCCGGCCTTAGCAATCAGCCCCAGCATTTT.

On this clonotype itself: One end of the junction is discordant with germline, which a read error may explain. This chain links TRBV5-1 with TRBJ1-4; D not resolved. This CDR3 is 16 amino acids long. Germline V gives CDR1 SGHRS, CDR2 YFSETQ. Here the CDR3 DNA reads TGTGCCAGCAGCTTGGGTCCTCGGACGCAAGACGGAAAACTGTTTTTT. Amino acids: CASSLGPRTQDGKLFF.

The rearrangement links TRBV7-2 to TRBJ1-5; D is perhaps TRBD1 (5 bases). Germline CDR1 is SGHTA and CDR2 is FQGNSA. CDR3 length: 16 residues. Between the trimmed V and J ends, which lost 3 bases and 4 bases, there was a span of 16 bases. CDR3 residues: CASSFPRGGLNQPQHF. DNA for the CDR3: TGTGCCAGCAGCTTCCCCCGGGGGGGGTTGAATCAGCCCCAGCATTTT.

Of note for this clonotype: As the CDR3 is not closed by the conserved phenylalanine or tryptophan, this likely results from a read error. CDR3 nucleotide sequence: TGCAGTGCTGGTTCGGGAACCTACGAGCAGTACTCC. It yields the protein CSAGSGTYEQYS. The J gene is TRBJ2-7, the V gene TRBV20-1; D possibly corresponds to TRBD2 (5 bases). There are 12 residues in the CDR3. V lost 5 bases to trimming and J lost 2 bases, with 10 bases between them. Germline-derived CDR1 and CDR2 are DFQATT and SNEGSKA (reference sequence).

The chain carries TRBV7-8 and TRBJ2-1; D possibly uses TRBD1 or TRBD2 (5 bases each). The V end was cut by 1 base, the J end by 4 bases, with 14 bases between. This CDR3 is built from 16 residues. The germline V gene encodes CDR1 SGHVS and CDR2 FQNEAQ. CDR3 amino acids: CASSLGGAGGYNEQFF. The CDR3 DNA reads TGTGCCAGCAGCTTAGGAGGGGCGGGCGGGTACAATGAGCAGTTCTTC.